The rows below give T cell receptor beta chains drawn from one sample of a study of blood T cell repertoires in COVID-19. Profiled with immunoSEQ multiplex PCR; TCRdb holds only in-frame clones, not every one. This sample has about 79,000 clones, with approximately 90% found just once. The specimen sequenced was peripheral blood. The receptors shown here come from an older man with active or convalescent COVID-19. CDR3s include the opening cysteine and the closing phenylalanine or tryptophan. D genes are given only for firm matches. Clone size appears in some rows only: once, few, many, or a class for an expanded clone.

CDR3 DNA,CDR3 protein,J gene,clone size,D gene,V gene,CDR3 length
TGCGCCAGCAGCCAGGGGACAGGGCTTGGCTGGAATTCACCCCTCCACTTT,CASSQGTGLGWNSPLHF,TRBJ1-6,.,TRBD1,TRBV4-3,17
TGTGCCAGTAACCAGGGTAGCATGAACACTGAAGCTTTCTTT,CASNQGSMNTEAFF,TRBJ1-1,.,.,TRBV19,14
TGCAGCGTGGCCAGGGGGACTAGCGGCACTGAAGCTTTCTTT,CSVARGTSGTEAFF,TRBJ1-1,.,TRBD1,TRBV29-1,14
TGCGCCAGATTACAGGTGAAGGGTAATCAGCCCCAGCATTTT,CARLQVKGNQPQHF,TRBJ1-5,.,.,TRBV10-1,14
TGTGCCAGCAGCGTCGCGGACAGCAACTATGGCTACACCTTC,CASSVADSNYGYTF,TRBJ1-2,.,.,TRBV9,14
TGTGCCAGCAGCTTAGAGGGGACTAGCGGGCCCCGGCTCTACGAGCAGTACTTC,CASSLEGTSGPRLYEQYF,TRBJ2-7,.,TRBD2,TRBV7-9,18
TGTGCCAGCAGTGGCCTAGCGGGAGTGTACAATGAGCAGTTCTTC,CASSGLAGVYNEQFF,TRBJ2-1,.,TRBD2,TRBV2,15
TGTGCCAGCAGCCCCCAGACTAGGGGGGGACAAGAGACCCAGTACTTC,CASSPQTRGGQETQYF,TRBJ2-5,.,.,TRBV7-2,16
TGTGCCAGCCAGGACAGGGGGAACACCGGGGAGCTGTTTTTT,CASQDRGNTGELFF,TRBJ2-2,.,TRBD1,TRBV7-6,14
TGTGCCAGCAGCGTAGGATTGGGACAGGGTCTAAACATTCAGTACTTC,CASSVGLGQGLNIQYF,TRBJ2-4,.,TRBD1,TRBV9,16
TGTGCCAGCAGCCAAACGGGGACAGGTAGCACCGGGGAGCTGTTTTTT,CASSQTGTGSTGELFF,TRBJ2-2,.,TRBD1,TRBV9,16
TGTGCCAGCAGCGTAGTAGGGGGCCTCTACAATGAGCAGTTCTTC,CASSVVGGLYNEQFF,TRBJ2-1,.,TRBD1,TRBV9,15
TGTGCCAGCAGCCCCGGGGTCTATAATTCACCCCTCCACTTT,CASSPGVYNSPLHF,TRBJ1-6,.,.,TRBV7-2,14
TGTGCCAGCAGGCAGGGAAATCTGGGTTCACCCCTCCACTTT,CASRQGNLGSPLHF,TRBJ1-6,.,.,TRBV6-5,14
TGTGCCAGCAGTAAAGTAGGTACAGGGGCCTTTAAGCCCCAGCATTTT,CASSKVGTGAFKPQHF,TRBJ1-5,.,TRBD1,TRBV28,16
TGTGCCATCAGTCCTAGCGGGAGGGCCTCCTACGAGCAGTACTTC,CAISPSGRASYEQYF,TRBJ2-7,once,TRBD2,TRBV10-3,15
TGTGCCAGCAGTTCCCTAGGAAACACCATATATTTT,CASSSLGNTIYF,TRBJ1-3,once,.,TRBV28,12
TGTGCCAGCAGTCCCCCAGGTCGTATCACAGATACGCAGTATTTT,CASSPPGRITDTQYF,TRBJ2-3,.,.,TRBV6-5,15
TGTGCCAGCAGAATGGGACTAGCGGGACTCCCCAAAGAGACCCAGTACTTC,CASRMGLAGLPKETQYF,TRBJ2-5,.,TRBD2,TRBV7-9,17
TGTGCCAGCAGCTTGGGCGAGGTAAAGACCCAGTACTTC,CASSLGEVKTQYF,TRBJ2-5,.,.,TRBV5-6,13
TGTGCCAGCAGCCCCACTAGGACAGGGGGCACTGAAGCTTTCTTT,CASSPTRTGGTEAFF,TRBJ1-1,.,TRBD1,TRBV3-1/TRBV3-2,15
TGTGCCAGCACCCCCCGGACAGGGGGTTACGAGCAGTACTTC,CASTPRTGGYEQYF,TRBJ2-7,.,TRBD1,TRBV6-5,14
TGTGCCAGCAGTGATTGGCAAATGGGAGTGGACACTGAAGCTTTCTTT,CASSDWQMGVDTEAFF,TRBJ1-1,once,.,TRBV6-2/TRBV6-3,16
TGTGCCAGCAGTGAAATTAGGAACACTGAAGCTTTCTTT,CASSEIRNTEAFF,TRBJ1-1,.,.,TRBV6-1,13
TGTGCCAGCAAGGTAGCGGAGATCACAGATACGCAGTATTTT,CASKVAEITDTQYF,TRBJ2-3,.,.,TRBV6-5,14
TGTGCCAGCAGCTTAGCGAGGTTTGCCGGGGAGCTGTTTTTT,CASSLARFAGELFF,TRBJ2-2,.,.,TRBV7-8,14
TGTGCCACCTCAGGGCAACCGTCGGGGAACACTGAAGCTTTCTTT,CATSGQPSGNTEAFF,TRBJ1-1,.,.,TRBV10-3,15
TGTGCCAGCAGTTACCGGGGTCGCACAGATACGCAGTATTTT,CASSYRGRTDTQYF,TRBJ2-3,.,.,TRBV6-2/TRBV6-3,14
TGTGCCAGCAGCTTAGGCGGGGGTTTGACTGGAAACACCATATATTTT,CASSLGGGLTGNTIYF,TRBJ1-3,.,.,TRBV13,16
TGTGCCAGCAGGGGGGGAAATCCCACTGAAGCTTTCTTT,CASRGGNPTEAFF,TRBJ1-1,.,.,TRBV2,13
TGTGCCAGCAGCTTTCGTCCACTAGCGGGAGGGTACGAGCAGTACTTC,CASSFRPLAGGYEQYF,TRBJ2-7,.,TRBD2,TRBV7-2,16
TGTGCCAGCAACTTATATCACTCAACTAATGAAAAACTGTTTTTT,CASNLYHSTNEKLFF,TRBJ1-4,.,.,TRBV7-2,15
TGTGCCAGCAGCCCGATCGGACAGGGGTATAGCCCCCTCCACTTT,CASSPIGQGYSPLHF,TRBJ1-6,.,TRBD1,TRBV5-5,15
TGTGCCAGCAGCGCCCAGGGCCCTCGTTACAATGAGCAGTTCTTC,CASSAQGPRYNEQFF,TRBJ2-1,.,.,TRBV7-9,15
TGTGCCAGCAGACCACAGGGAAGCGGTGAAAAACTGTTTTTT,CASRPQGSGEKLFF,TRBJ1-4,.,.,TRBV6-6,14
TGCGCCAGCAGCTTGGTCGCTAGCTCCTACAATGAGCAGTTCTTC,CASSLVASSYNEQFF,TRBJ2-1,.,.,TRBV5-1,15
TGCAGCGTTGAAAGACTAGCGGGAGGGTTCGATGAGCAGTTCTTC,CSVERLAGGFDEQFF,TRBJ2-1,once,TRBD2,TRBV29-1,15
TGTGCCAGCAGGGCCGGGACTAGCGGGAGAAATGAGCAGTTCTTC,CASRAGTSGRNEQFF,TRBJ2-1,once,TRBD2,TRBV6-5,15
TGTGCCAGCAGCCCCCCCAGCGGGAGCTCCTACGAGCAGTACTTC,CASSPPSGSSYEQYF,TRBJ2-7,.,TRBD2,TRBV5-4,15
TGTGCCAGCAGTTACTCTTTCGCGGGCCTTACCTACGAGCAGTACTTC,CASSYSFAGLTYEQYF,TRBJ2-7,.,.,TRBV6-5,16
TGTGCCATCAGTGAAAGACAATCGGACAGCGCACATGAGCAGTTCTTC,CAISERQSDSAHEQFF,TRBJ2-1,.,.,TRBV10-3,16
TGTGCCAGCAGTTACTCGGAGTTCGCCGGGGAGCTGTTTTTT,CASSYSEFAGELFF,TRBJ2-2,.,.,TRBV6-6,14
TGTGCCAGCAGTGCAAAATCAAAGGGACAGGGGGCTTATAGCAATCAGCCCCAGCATTTT,CASSAKSKGQGAYSNQPQHF,TRBJ1-5,.,TRBD1,TRBV6-1,20
TGTGCCAGCAGCGCGGGGGACAGGGAATATGGCTACACCTTC,CASSAGDREYGYTF,TRBJ1-2,.,TRBD1,TRBV9,14
TGTGCCAGCACCCCCGCACAGGGTCGGGGTAATGAAAAACTGTTTTTT,CASTPAQGRGNEKLFF,TRBJ1-4,once,.,TRBV28,16
TGTGCCAGCAGCTCGGGGGGAGAGGGGCCCCAGCATTTT,CASSSGGEGPQHF,TRBJ1-5,.,.,TRBV11-2,13
TGTGCCAGCTCCCCTACGCGAGTAACTACCCTTGAAGCTTTCTTT,CASSPTRVTTLEAFF,TRBJ1-1,.,.,TRBV7-8,15
TGTGCCTGGAAGTTGAGAGGCGGGAGAGCGAACACCGGGGAGCTGTTTTTT,CAWKLRGGRANTGELFF,TRBJ2-2,.,TRBD2,TRBV30,17
TGTGCCAGTAGTTCCCGGACAGCCCTCTATGGCTACACCTTC,CASSSRTALYGYTF,TRBJ1-2,.,.,TRBV19,14
TGTGCCAGCAGTGGGGGACTAGCGGGCTGGGCTACCTACGAGCAGTACTTC,CASSGGLAGWATYEQYF,TRBJ2-7,few,TRBD2,TRBV2,17
TGTGCCAGCACGGGGGACCAACCTTACGAGCAGTACTTC,CASTGDQPYEQYF,TRBJ2-7,.,.,TRBV28,13